A selection of T cell receptor beta chains follows, all from one sample in a study of shared clonotypes between healthy human individuals. Sequenced by immunoSEQ multiplex PCR; TCRdb stores in-frame clones only, minus some. The table lists 1.4 million to 1.5 million clones, 96% of them singletons. The source material was naive CD4+ T cells sorted from blood. Source of these receptors: a man aged 30-40 years in good health. Both conserved end residues are part of each CDR3.

v_call | cdr3_aa
TRBV5-5 | CASSLAVTVGTGELFF
TRBV19 | CASSIDRTSDEQFF
TRBV11-2 | CASSLVPASTEAFF
TRBV28 | CASSFGSEKLFF
TRBV28 | CASSLYRVNTEAFF
TRBV2 | CASSADIYEQYF
TRBV18 | CASSPRALRELNTEAFF
TRBV28 | CASSSLGLAGGMNTGELFF
TRBV15 | CATSRGGRDAFF
TRBV5-4 | CASSAGLAGGSYEQYF
TRBV5-4 | CASSSSSGSTPDTQYF
TRBV28 | CASSTFLASSYNEQFF
TRBV7-9 | CASSLVLSYEQYF
TRBV5-4 | CASSVGLHTGELFF